The rows below give T cell receptor beta chains drawn from one sample of a study of Tregs in tolerant kidney transplant recipients. Libraries were prepared by immunoSEQ multiplex PCR; TCRdb keeps only in-frame clonotypes and omits some of them. The repertoire has fewer than 100,000 clones, about 91% of them found once; the top ten carry about 0.36%. Sequences were derived from Tregs from blood, sampled before the transplant. The receptors originated from a human donor who received a combined kidney and bone marrow transplant. CDR3s include the opening cysteine and the closing phenylalanine or tryptophan. A D gene is named only where the DNA matches it firmly. Only some rows state a clone size, as once, few, many or a class for expanded clones.

clone size | J gene | V gene | D gene | CDR3 DNA | CDR3 protein
- | TRBJ1-4 | TRBV6-5 | - | TGTGCCAGCAGTTACTCGTTTGCAACTAATGAAAAACTGTTTTTT | CASSYSFATNEKLFF
- | TRBJ2-7 | TRBV10-2 | TRBD1 | TGCGCCAGCAGTGAGCCGGGACAGGGAAACGAGCAGTACTTC | CASSEPGQGNEQYF
- | TRBJ1-2 | TRBV19 | - | TGTGCCAGTAGTATCGGGGGGCCCCTTTTGGGCTACACCTTC | CASSIGGPLLGYTF
- | TRBJ2-7 | TRBV11-1 | - | TGTGCCAGCAGCTTAAGAGAAGGGGCCACCTACGAGCAGTACTTC | CASSLREGATYEQYF
- | TRBJ2-1 | TRBV7-2 | TRBD2 | TGTGCCAGCAGCCAAAAGACTAGCGGGAGGAATGAGCAGTTCTTC | CASSQKTSGRNEQFF
- | TRBJ2-1 | TRBV10-1 | - | TGCGCCAGCAGTGAGAGTGGAGGGGGGCATGAGCAGTTCTTC | CASSESGGGHEQFF
- | TRBJ2-1 | TRBV28 | TRBD2 | TGTGCCAGCAGGACTAGCGGGGATTACAATGAGCAGTTCTTC | CASRTSGDYNEQFF
- | TRBJ2-6 | TRBV19 | - | TGTGCCAGTAGTATAGTGTCAGCCAGCTCTGGGGCCAACGTCCTGACTTTC | CASSIVSASSGANVLTF
- | TRBJ2-7 | TRBV27 | TRBD1 | TGTGCCAGCAGCCTTACACCCTTATACAACCGGGACAGGGACAGCTCCTACGAGCAGTACTTC | CASSLTPLYNRDRDSSYEQYF
- | TRBJ2-7 | TRBV13 | - | TGTGCCAGCAGCGCCGTCACAGGGAGGGTCTCCTACGAGCAGTACTTC | CASSAVTGRVSYEQYF
- | TRBJ1-5 | TRBV21-1 | - | TGTGCCGGACAGGGGGCCTTTAGCAATCAGCCCCAGCATTTT | CAGQGAFSNQPQHF
- | TRBJ2-3 | TRBV7-3 | TRBD1 | TGTGCCAGCAGCCCAGGGACAGGCCCCACAGATACGCAGTATTTT | CASSPGTGPTDTQYF
- | TRBJ2-3 | TRBV6-5 | TRBD1 | TGTGCCAGCAGCGCGACAGGGGCTTCGGATACGCAGTATTTT | CASSATGASDTQYF
once | TRBJ1-3 | TRBV14 | - | TGTGCCAGCAGCCAAGGCGGCGCCTGGAGAAACACCATATATTTT | CASSQGGAWRNTIYF
once | TRBJ1-4 | TRBV28 | - | TGTGCCAGCAGTTTATCGGGGGGCACGACTAATGAAAAACTGTTTTTT | CASSLSGGTTNEKLFF
- | TRBJ2-7 | TRBV25-1 | - | TGTGCCAGCAGTGTGACTAGTCTTCTCTCCTACGAGCAGTACTTC | CASSVTSLLSYEQYF
- | TRBJ2-4 | TRBV28 | TRBD2 | TGTGCCAGCAGTTTAGAGGTAGCGGGAGGGCCAAGGGCCAAAAACATTCAGTACTTC | CASSLEVAGGPRAKNIQYF
- | TRBJ1-5 | TRBV6-6 | - | TGTGCCAGCTGGGGGGGCTATAACAATCAGCCCCAGCATTTT | CASWGGYNNQPQHF
- | TRBJ1-5 | TRBV5-1 | TRBD1 | TGCGCCAGCAGCTTGGTAGGGACAGGGCCCGATCAGCCCCAGCATTTT | CASSLVGTGPDQPQHF
- | TRBJ2-1 | TRBV19 | TRBD2 | TGTGCCAGTAGTATCCGCCCGGGACTAGCGGGAAACAATGAGCAGTTCTTC | CASSIRPGLAGNNEQFF
- | TRBJ2-7 | TRBV5-4 | TRBD2 | TGTGCCAGCAGCTCCCCTAGCGGGAGCTCCTACGAGCAGTACTTC | CASSSPSGSSYEQYF
- | TRBJ1-4 | TRBV10-3 | TRBD1 | TGTGCCATCAGTGAGGGGGATGGACAGGCAAAACTGTTTTTT | CAISEGDGQAKLFF
- | TRBJ2-3 | TRBV12-5 | - | TGTGCTAGTGGTTTGATGGAGAGCACAGATACGCAGTATTTT | CASGLMESTDTQYF
- | TRBJ2-1 | TRBV18 | TRBD2 | TGTGCCAGCTCACCTACCGGGAGGCGGTCCTACAATGAGCAGTTCTTC | CASSPTGRRSYNEQFF
- | TRBJ1-5 | TRBV15 | - | TGTGCCACCAGCAGAACCACAGGGTACAATCAGCCCCAGCATTTT | CATSRTTGYNQPQHF
- | TRBJ2-5 | TRBV28 | TRBD1 | TGTGCCAGCACCCGCCAGGGGGCGGAGACCCAGTACTTC | CASTRQGAETQYF
- | TRBJ1-2 | TRBV29-1 | - | TGCAGCGTTGGGGTGGGGGCGCTTGGCTACACCTTC | CSVGVGALGYTF
- | TRBJ1-1 | TRBV27 | - | TGTGCCTGCAGATCGGACAGCTTGAACACTGAAGCTTTCTTT | CACRSDSLNTEAFF
- | TRBJ2-5 | TRBV11-2 | TRBD1 | TGTGCCAGCAGCCACGGACAGGGGGCTAGGGAGACCCAGTACTTC | CASSHGQGARETQYF
- | TRBJ2-6 | TRBV9 | - | TGTGCCAGCAGCGTAGGATATCGAGGGGTATCATTTACTGGGGCCAACGTCCTGACTTTC | CASSVGYRGVSFTGANVLTF
- | TRBJ1-2 | TRBV25-1 | - | TGTGCCAGCAGTGAATATACAGCTAACTATGGCTACACCTTC | CASSEYTANYGYTF
- | TRBJ2-2 | TRBV28 | - | TGTGCCAGCAGTTTAGTGGCCAGAAGCACCGGGGAGCTGTTTTTT | CASSLVARSTGELFF
- | TRBJ2-1 | TRBV5-1 | TRBD2 | TGCGCCAGCAGCTTGGATAGCGGGAGGGCTCCTCAGTTCTTC | CASSLDSGRAPQFF
- | TRBJ2-7 | TRBV28 | - | TGTGCCAGCAGTTTATATTCTAGCCAGAGACCCCTCCAGCAGTACTTC | CASSLYSSQRPLQQYF
once | TRBJ1-1 | TRBV28 | - | TGTGCCAGCAGATTATTCAGGGTGACTGAAGCTTTCTTT | CASRLFRVTEAFF
- | TRBJ2-2 | TRBV29-1 | TRBD2 | TGCAGCGTTGAAGGGACTAGCGGGAACACCGGGGAGCTGTTTTTT | CSVEGTSGNTGELFF
- | TRBJ2-2 | TRBV11-2 | - | TGTGCCAGCAGCTTAGCACCGGGGTTGGCCGGGGAGCTGTTTTTT | CASSLAPGLAGELFF
- | TRBJ2-7 | TRBV4-2 | - | TGTGCCAGCAGCCAGTGGGAGGCTAGCTACGAGCAGTACTTC | CASSQWEASYEQYF
once | TRBJ2-2 | TRBV10-3 | - | TGTGCCACACATCTAGCGTTCGCGAACACCGGGGAGCTGTTTTTT | CATHLAFANTGELFF
- | TRBJ2-7 | TRBV5-4 | - | TGTGCCAGCAGCCTAGGACGTACCTACGAGCAGTACTTC | CASSLGRTYEQYF
few | TRBJ1-3 | TRBV14 | - | TGTGCCAGCAGCGGACAGCCTGTCTCTGGAAACACCATATATTTT | CASSGQPVSGNTIYF
- | TRBJ2-7 | TRBV9 | - | TGTGCCAGCAGCGTAGTACCCTACGAGCAGTACTTC | CASSVVPYEQYF
- | TRBJ2-7 | TRBV13 | - | TGTGCCAGCAGCACACGGACAAGGATGCTCGAGCAGTACTTC | CASSTRTRMLEQYF
- | TRBJ2-3 | TRBV5-4 | - | TGTGCCAGCAGCGGGGGCGGGACTAGCACAGATACGCAGTATTTT | CASSGGGTSTDTQYF
- | TRBJ2-7 | TRBV7-2 | - | TGTGCCAGCAGCTTCTGGAAGTCCTACGAGCAGTACTTC | CASSFWKSYEQYF
- | TRBJ2-7 | TRBV9 | - | TGTGTCCCGCCGAAGCTAGCCTACGAGCAGTACTTC | CVPPKLAYEQYF
- | TRBJ2-3 | TRBV19 | - | TGTGCCAGTAGTAGCGGGAGCACAGATACGCAGTATTTT | CASSSGSTDTQYF
- | TRBJ1-5 | TRBV10-3 | - | TGTGCCATCAGTGCCAGGGTTAGCAATCAGCCCCAGCATTTT | CAISARVSNQPQHF
- | TRBJ2-5 | TRBV4-2 | - | TGTGCCAGCAGCTCCTCCCCCGGGGAGACCCAGTACTTC | CASSSSPGETQYF
- | TRBJ1-5 | TRBV19 | - | TGTGCCAGTAGTATCGGGACAAGGCAGGTCCAGCATTTT | CASSIGTRQVQHF
- | TRBJ1-5 | TRBV6-1 | - | TGTGCCAGCAGTGGGACGTCAAATAGCAATCAGCCCCAGCATTTT | CASSGTSNSNQPQHF
- | TRBJ2-3 | TRBV9 | - | TGTGCCAGCAGCGACTCTATAGCAGATACGCAGTATTTT | CASSDSIADTQYF